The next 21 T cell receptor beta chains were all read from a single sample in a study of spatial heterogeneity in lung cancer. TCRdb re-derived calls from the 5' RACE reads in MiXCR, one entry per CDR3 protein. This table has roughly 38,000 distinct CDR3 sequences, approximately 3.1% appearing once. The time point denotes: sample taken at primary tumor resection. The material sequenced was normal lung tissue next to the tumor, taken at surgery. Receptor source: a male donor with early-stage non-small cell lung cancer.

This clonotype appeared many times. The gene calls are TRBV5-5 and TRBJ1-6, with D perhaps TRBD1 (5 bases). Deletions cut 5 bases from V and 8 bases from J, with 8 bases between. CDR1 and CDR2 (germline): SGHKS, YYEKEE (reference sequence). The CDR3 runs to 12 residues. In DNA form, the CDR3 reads TGTGCCAGCAGGTCGGGGGATTCACCCCTCCACTTT. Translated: CASRSGDSPLHF.

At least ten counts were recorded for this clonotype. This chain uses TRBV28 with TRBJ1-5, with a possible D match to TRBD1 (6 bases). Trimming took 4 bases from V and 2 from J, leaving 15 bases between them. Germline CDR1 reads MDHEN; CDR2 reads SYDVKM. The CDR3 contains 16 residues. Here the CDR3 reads CASSSGGIGGNQPQHF. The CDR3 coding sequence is TGTGCCAGCAGTTCCGGGGGCATTGGGGGCAATCAGCCCCAGCATTTT.

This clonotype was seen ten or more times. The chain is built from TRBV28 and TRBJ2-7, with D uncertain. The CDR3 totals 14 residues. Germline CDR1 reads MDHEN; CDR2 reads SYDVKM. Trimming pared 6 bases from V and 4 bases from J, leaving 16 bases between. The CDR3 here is CASRGIGRKYEQYF. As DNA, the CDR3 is TGTGCCAGCAGGGGAATAGGGCGGAAGTACGAGCAGTACTTC.

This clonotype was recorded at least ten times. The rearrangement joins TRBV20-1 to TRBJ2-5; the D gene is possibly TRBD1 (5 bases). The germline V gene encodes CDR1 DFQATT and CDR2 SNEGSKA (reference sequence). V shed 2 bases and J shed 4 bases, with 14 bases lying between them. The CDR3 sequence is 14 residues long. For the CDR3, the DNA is TGCAGTGCTAGATTTAGGGGTGGCGGAGAGACCCAGTACTTC. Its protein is CSARFRGGGETQYF.

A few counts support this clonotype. CDR3 nucleotide sequence: TGTGCCAGCAGCCCAATCCGGGCCGCAGCCGGGGAGCTGTTTTTT. Translation gives CASSPIRAAAGELFF. This rearrangement joins TRBV4-2 to TRBJ2-2, with no clear D. The CDR3 length is 15 residues. The V end was cut by 4 bases, the J end by 6 bases, with 15 bases between. Germline CDR1 LGHNA, CDR2 YNFKEQ.

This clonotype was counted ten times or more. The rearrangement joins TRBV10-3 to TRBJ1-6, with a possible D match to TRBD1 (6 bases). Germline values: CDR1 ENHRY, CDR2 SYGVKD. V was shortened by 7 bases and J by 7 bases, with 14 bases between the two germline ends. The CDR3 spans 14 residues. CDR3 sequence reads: CAITPGGANSPLHF. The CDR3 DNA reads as TGTGCCATCACCCCGGGGGGGGCGAATTCACCCCTCCACTTT.

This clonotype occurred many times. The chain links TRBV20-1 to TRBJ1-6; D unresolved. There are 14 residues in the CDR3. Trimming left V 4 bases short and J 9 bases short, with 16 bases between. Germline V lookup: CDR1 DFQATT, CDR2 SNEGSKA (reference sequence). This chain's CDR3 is CSATLPLSGSPLHF. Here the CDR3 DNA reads TGCAGTGCTACACTTCCACTGAGTGGTTCACCCCTCCACTTT.

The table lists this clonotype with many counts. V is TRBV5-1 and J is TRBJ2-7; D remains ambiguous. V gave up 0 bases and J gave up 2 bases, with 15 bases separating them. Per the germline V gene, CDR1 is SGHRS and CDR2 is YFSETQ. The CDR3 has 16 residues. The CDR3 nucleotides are TGCGCCAGCAGCTTGGGCGGCCTAGGCGTGCCCTACGAGCAGTACTTC. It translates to CASSLGGLGVPYEQYF. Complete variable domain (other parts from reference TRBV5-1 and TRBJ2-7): KAGVTQTPRYLIKTRGQQVTLSCSPISGHRSVSWYQQTPGQGLQFLFEYFSETQRNKGNFPGRFSGRQFSNSRSEMNVSTLELGDSALYLCASSLGGLGVPYEQYFGPGTRLTVT.

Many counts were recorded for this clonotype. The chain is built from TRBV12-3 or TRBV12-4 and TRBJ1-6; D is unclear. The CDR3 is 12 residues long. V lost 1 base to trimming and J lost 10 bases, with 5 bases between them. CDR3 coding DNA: TGTGCCAGCAGTTTAGGGGAATCACCCCTCCACTTT. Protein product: CASSLGESPLHF.

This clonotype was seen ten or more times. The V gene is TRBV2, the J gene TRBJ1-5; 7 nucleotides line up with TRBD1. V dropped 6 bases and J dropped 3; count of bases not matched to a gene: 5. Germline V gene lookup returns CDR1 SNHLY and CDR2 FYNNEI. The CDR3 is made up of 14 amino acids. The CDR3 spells CASRPTGDNQPQHF. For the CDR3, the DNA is TGTGCCAGCAGACCCACAGGGGACAATCAGCCCCAGCATTTT.

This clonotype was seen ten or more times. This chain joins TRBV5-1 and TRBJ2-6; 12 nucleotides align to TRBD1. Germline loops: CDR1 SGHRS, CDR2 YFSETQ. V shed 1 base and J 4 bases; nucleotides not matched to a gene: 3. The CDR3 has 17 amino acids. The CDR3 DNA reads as TGCGCCAGCAGCTTGATGGGACAGGGGGCCGGGGCCAACGTCCTGACTTTC. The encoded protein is CASSLMGQGAGANVLTF. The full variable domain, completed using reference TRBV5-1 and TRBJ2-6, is KAGVTQTPRYLIKTRGQQVTLSCSPISGHRSVSWYQQTPGQGLQFLFEYFSETQRNKGNFPGRFSGRQFSNSRSEMNVSTLELGDSALYLCASSLMGQGAGANVLTFGAGSRLTVL.

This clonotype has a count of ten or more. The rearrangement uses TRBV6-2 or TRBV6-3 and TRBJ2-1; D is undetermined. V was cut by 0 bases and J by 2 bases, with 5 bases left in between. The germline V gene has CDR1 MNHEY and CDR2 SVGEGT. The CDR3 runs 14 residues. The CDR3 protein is CASSYSTPYNEQFF. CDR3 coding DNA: TGTGCCAGCAGTTACTCCACACCCTACAATGAGCAGTTCTTC.

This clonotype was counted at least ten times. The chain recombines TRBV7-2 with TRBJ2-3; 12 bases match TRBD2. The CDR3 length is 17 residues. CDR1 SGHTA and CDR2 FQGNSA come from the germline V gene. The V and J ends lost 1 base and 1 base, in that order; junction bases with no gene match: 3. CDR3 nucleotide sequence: TGTGCCAGCAGCTTAGAGGCTAGCGGGGGGGGCACAGATACGCAGTATTTT. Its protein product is CASSLEASGGGTDTQYF.

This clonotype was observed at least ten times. This chain's CDR3 is CASSLGSGANNSPLHF. The CDR3 coding sequence is TGTGCCAGCAGCTTAGGTTCAGGGGCTAATAATTCACCCCTCCACTTT. This chain joins TRBV7-8 and TRBJ1-6, with a weak D call TRBD1 (6 bases). The germline V gene has CDR1 SGHVS and CDR2 FQNEAQ. With 1 base removed from V and 5 bases from J, the gap between germline ends came to 12 bases. The CDR3 length is 16 residues.

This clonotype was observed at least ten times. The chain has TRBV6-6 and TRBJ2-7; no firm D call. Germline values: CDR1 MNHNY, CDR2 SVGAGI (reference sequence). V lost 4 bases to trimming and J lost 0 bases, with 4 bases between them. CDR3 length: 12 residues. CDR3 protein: CASSSSSYEQYF. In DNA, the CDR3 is TGTGCCAGCAGTTCCAGCTCCTACGAGCAGTACTTC.

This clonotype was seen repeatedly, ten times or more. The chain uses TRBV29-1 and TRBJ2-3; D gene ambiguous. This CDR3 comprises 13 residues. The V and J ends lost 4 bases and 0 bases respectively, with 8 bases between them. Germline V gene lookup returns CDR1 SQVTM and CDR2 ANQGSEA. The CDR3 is CSVVGRSTDTQYF. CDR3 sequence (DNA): TGCAGCGTTGTAGGCAGAAGCACAGATACGCAGTATTTT.

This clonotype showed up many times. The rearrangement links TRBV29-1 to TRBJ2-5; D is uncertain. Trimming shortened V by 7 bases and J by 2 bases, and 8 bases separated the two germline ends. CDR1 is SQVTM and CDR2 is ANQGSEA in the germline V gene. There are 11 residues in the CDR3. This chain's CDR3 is CSGGRQETQYF. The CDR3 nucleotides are TGCAGCGGAGGAAGACAAGAGACCCAGTACTTC.

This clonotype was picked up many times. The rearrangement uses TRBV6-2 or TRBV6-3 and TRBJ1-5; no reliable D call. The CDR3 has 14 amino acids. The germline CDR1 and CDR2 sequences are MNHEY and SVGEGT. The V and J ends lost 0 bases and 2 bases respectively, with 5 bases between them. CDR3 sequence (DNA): TGTGCCAGCAGTTACTCGGGAGGCAATCAGCCCCAGCATTTT. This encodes CASSYSGGNQPQHF.

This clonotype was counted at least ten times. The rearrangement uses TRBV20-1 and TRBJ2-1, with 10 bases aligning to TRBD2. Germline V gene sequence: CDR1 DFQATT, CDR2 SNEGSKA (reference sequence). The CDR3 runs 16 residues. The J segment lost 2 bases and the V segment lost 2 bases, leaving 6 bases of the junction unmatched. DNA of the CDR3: TGCAGTGCTAGATCCCCCGGGACTAGCGCCTACAATGAGCAGTTCTTC. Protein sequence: CSARSPGTSAYNEQFF.

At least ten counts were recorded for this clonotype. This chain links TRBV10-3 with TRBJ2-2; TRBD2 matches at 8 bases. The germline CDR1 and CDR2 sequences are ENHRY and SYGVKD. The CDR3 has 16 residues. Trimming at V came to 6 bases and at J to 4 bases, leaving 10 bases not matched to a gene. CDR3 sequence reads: CAIRSSLAGGTGELFF. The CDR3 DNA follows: TGTGCCATCAGGTCGAGCCTAGCGGGCGGCACCGGGGAGCTGTTTTTT.

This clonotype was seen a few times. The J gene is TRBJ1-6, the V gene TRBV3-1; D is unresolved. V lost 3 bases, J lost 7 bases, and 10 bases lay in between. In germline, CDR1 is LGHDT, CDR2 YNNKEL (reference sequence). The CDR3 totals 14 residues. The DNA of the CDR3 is TGTGCCAGCAGCCAGCGAAATGAAAATTCACCCCTCCACTTT. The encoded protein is CASSQRNENSPLHF.